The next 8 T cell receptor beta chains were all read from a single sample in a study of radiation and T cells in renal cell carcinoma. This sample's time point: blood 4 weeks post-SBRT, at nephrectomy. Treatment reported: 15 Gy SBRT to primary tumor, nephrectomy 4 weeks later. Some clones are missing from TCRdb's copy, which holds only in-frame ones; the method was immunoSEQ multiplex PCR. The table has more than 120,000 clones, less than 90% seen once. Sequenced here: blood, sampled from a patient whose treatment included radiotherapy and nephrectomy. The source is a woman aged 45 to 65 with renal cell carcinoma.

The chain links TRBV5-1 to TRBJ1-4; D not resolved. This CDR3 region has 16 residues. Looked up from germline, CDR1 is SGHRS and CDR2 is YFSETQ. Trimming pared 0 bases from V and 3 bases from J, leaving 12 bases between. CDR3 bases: TGCGCCAGCAGCTTGGGATCAGTGCCGTCTAATGAAAAACTGTTTTTT. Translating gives CASSLGSVPSNEKLFF.

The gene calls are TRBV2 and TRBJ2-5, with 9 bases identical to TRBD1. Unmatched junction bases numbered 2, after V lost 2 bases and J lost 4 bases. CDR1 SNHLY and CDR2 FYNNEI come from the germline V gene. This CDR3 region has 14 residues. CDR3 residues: CASSEWGQGETQYF. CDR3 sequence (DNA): TGTGCCAGCAGTGAATGGGGACAGGGAGAGACCCAGTACTTC.

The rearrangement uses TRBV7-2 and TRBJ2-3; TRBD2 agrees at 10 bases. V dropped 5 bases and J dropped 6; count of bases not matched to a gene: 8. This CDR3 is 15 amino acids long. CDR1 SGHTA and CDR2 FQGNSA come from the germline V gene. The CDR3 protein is CASSIQRGGLDTQYF. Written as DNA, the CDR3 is TGTGCCAGCAGCATTCAGCGGGGGGGCCTGGATACGCAGTATTTT.

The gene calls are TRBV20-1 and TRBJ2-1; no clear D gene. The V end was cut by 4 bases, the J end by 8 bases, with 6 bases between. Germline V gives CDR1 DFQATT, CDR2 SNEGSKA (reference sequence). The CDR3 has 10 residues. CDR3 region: CSATIHEQFF. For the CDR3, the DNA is TGCAGTGCTACAATCCATGAGCAGTTCTTC.

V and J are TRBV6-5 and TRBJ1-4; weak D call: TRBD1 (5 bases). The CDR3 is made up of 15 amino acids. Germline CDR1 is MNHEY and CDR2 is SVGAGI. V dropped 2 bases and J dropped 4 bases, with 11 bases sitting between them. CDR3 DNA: TGTGCCAGCAGTTACGGAGGGGATGTTAATGAAAAACTGTTTTTT. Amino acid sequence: CASSYGGDVNEKLFF.

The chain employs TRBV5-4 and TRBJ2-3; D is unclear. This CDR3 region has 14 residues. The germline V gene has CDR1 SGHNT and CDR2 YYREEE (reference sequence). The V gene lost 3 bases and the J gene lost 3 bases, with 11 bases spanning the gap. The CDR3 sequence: CASSSPVETDTQYF. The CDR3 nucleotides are TGTGCCAGCAGCTCTCCGGTAGAGACAGATACGCAGTATTTT.

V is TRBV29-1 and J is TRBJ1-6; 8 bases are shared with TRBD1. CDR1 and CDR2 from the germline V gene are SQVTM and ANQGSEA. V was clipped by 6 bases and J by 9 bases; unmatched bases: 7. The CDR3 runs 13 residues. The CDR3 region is CSVKQGEASPLHF. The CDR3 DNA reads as TGCAGCGTGAAACAGGGGGAGGCTTCACCCCTCCACTTT. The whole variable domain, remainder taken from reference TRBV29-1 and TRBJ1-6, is SAVISQKPSRDICQRGTSLTIQCQVDSQVTMMFWYRQQPGQSLTLIATANQGSEATYESGFVIDKFPISRPNLTFSTLTVSNMSPEDSSIYLCSVKQGEASPLHFGNGTRLTVT.

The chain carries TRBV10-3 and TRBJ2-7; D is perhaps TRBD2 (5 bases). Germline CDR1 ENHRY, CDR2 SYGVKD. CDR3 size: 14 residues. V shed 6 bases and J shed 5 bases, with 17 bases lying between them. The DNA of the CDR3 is TGTGCCATCAGCATTCGGAGGATCGAGGACGAGCAGTACTTC. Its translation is CAISIRRIEDEQYF.